This T cell receptor beta chain was obtained from a study of response to subunit inactivated influenza vaccine. Study results and caveats: With each seasonal influenza vaccination, the authors suggested, few new T cells are recruited.

This CDR3 has 14 residues. V shed 6 bases, J shed 3 bases, and the junction held 5 bases outside the gene matches. CDR1 is MNHEY and CDR2 is SVGEGT in the germline V gene. In the case of this clonotype: Its antigen remains unidentified.

TCRdb re-analysed the RT-PCR reads in MiXCR, keeping a single row per CDR3 protein. The table lists about 540,000 distinct CDR3 sequences, 14% of them singletons. This chain links TRBV6-2 or TRBV6-3 with TRBJ2-7, with 10 nucleotides matching TRBD2. The specimen comprised PBMCs from blood, sampled roughly 13 days after vaccination. The receptor comes from a man aged 50-60 years who received an inactivated influenza vaccine. CDR3 in amino acids: CASRPGLADYEQYF. The CDR3 region has the DNA TGTGCCAGCAGACCCGGACTAGCGGACTACGAGCAGTACTTC.